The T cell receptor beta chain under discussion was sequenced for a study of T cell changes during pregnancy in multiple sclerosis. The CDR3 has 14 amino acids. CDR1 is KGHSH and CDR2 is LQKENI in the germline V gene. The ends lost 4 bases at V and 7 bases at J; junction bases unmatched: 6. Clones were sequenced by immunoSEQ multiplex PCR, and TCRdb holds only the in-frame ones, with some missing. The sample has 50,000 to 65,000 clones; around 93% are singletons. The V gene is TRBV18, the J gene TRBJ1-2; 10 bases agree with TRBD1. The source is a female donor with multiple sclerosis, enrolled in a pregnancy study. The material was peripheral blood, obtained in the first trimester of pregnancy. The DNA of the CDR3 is TGTGCCAGCTCACAAGGGACAGGGGAATTTGGCTACACCTTC. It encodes CASSQGTGEFGYTF.